This section outlines one TCR beta chain sequence together with its context. These data originate in a study of blood T cell repertoires in COVID-19. As for the study in general: COVID-19 samples, acute and convalescent, were from the United States, Italy and Spain. PBMCs, B-cell-depleted T cells, or T cells provided the cDNA or gDNA that made up the material.

The CDR3 contains 17 residues. The germline gives CDR1 SGHRS, CDR2 YFSETQ. V was clipped by 2 bases and J by 0 bases, with 14 bases between them. Original handling: Amplification with reference gene primers provided the estimates of nucleated cell counts. TCRdb's table, derived via immunoSEQ multiplex PCR, lists solely in-frame clones and lacks some. V, J and clone size are taken as reported in that table, and D and trimming were inferred from the DNA itself. The sample lists around 160,000 clones; around 84% were seen once. The chain has TRBV5-1 and TRBJ2-2; tentatively, D is TRBD2 (6 bases). This sequence was found in a woman older than 75 with acute or convalescent COVID-19. The sequenced sample was peripheral blood. CDR3 nucleotide sequence: TGCGCCAGCAGCTTAGGAGGACTACGATCGAACACCGGGGAGCTGTTTTTT. It yields the protein CASSLGGLRSNTGELFF.